This T cell receptor (beta chain) was recovered during a study of blood T cell repertoires in COVID-19. In the study overall: The study drew acute and convalescent COVID-19 samples from the United States, Italy and Spain. PBMCs, B-cell-depleted T cells, or T cells provided the cDNA or gDNA that made up the material.

V lost 1 base to trimming and J lost 6 bases, with 9 bases between them. There are 13 residues in the CDR3. The germline V gene has CDR1 MNHEY and CDR2 SMNVEV (reference sequence). The authors' processing: Reference gene primer amplification in the assay estimated nucleated cell counts. Repertoires were generated with immunoSEQ multiplex PCR, while TCRdb's copy carries only in-frame clones and drops some. V, J and clone size reflect that table, while D and trimming were determined from the DNA. The sample contains some 450,000 clones, 88% of which appear only once. Followed over time, Seattle patients had been enrolled while infection was active.

Sequenced input: peripheral blood. The chain recombines TRBV27 with TRBJ1-1; D perhaps matches TRBD1 (5 bases). This receptor was identified in a woman between 45 and 60 years old with COVID-19, enrolled during active disease. The CDR3 sequence: CASSLLGGPEAFF. The CDR3 coding sequence is TGTGCCAGCAGTTTATTGGGGGGACCTGAAGCTTTCTTT.